This T cell receptor beta chain was identified during a study of T cells in Graves' hyperthyroidism and ophthalmopathy. This clonotype was counted only a few times. What it recognizes is unknown. With a much larger clone just one base away, this may be a read error. CDR3 length equals 15 residues. The germline V and J ends were trimmed by 0 bases and 4 bases, with 9 bases remaining between them. Germline CDR1 reads KGHSH; CDR2 reads LQKENI. RNA transcripts were the template for amplifying TCR beta CDR3 regions. During a first-round RT-PCR of the TCR CDR3, the HTBI primer set was used. TCRdb re-analysed the multiplex PCR reads in MiXCR, keeping a single row per CDR3 protein. The sample lists a few hundred thousand distinct CDR3 sequences, 14% occurring once. Among ophthalmopathy patients, the Clinical Activity Score reached at least 3, the NOSPECS grade reached at least 4, and duration remained under 3 months. The PBMCs studied were ones that came from 8 to 10 ml fresh peripheral blood.

Findings of the study overall: Peripheral blood also featured most of the thyroid clonotypes expanded above 0.001.

Sequencing input: blood. The clonotype comes from a woman in her twenties or thirties with Graves' ophthalmopathy. The J gene is TRBJ2-2, the V gene TRBV18; D remains ambiguous. CDR3 bases: TGTGCCAGCTCACCACCAGGGTGGGCCACCGGGGAGCTGTTTTTT. As protein: CASSPPGWATGELFF.